These 18 T cell receptor beta chains came from one sample sequenced in a study of cytomegalovirus exposure and HLA in healthy donors. The PCR had 60 Vbeta and 13 Jbeta primers. Repertoires were generated with immunoSEQ multiplex PCR, while TCRdb's copy carries only in-frame clones and drops some. The sample consists of about 110,000 clones, roughly 80% of them appearing once. Sequencing used PBMCs. These receptors all come from a man between 25 and 39 years old in good health and CMV-seropositive.

The chain is built from TRBV15 and TRBJ2-1; 10 bases align to TRBD2. V was pared by 2 bases and J by 1 base, with 5 bases of the junction left unmatched. This CDR3 region has 17 residues. Germline CDR1 and CDR2: LNHNV and YYDKDF (reference sequence). The CDR3 region is CATSRTLAGESYNEQFF. CDR3 bases: TGTGCCACCAGCAGAACGCTAGCGGGAGAATCCTACAATGAGCAGTTCTTC.

This chain connects TRBV4-1 to TRBJ2-2; D is perhaps TRBD2 (5 bases). Germline assignment: CDR1 MGHRA and CDR2 YSYEKL. Trimming shortened V by 1 base and J by 1 base, and 13 bases separated the two germline ends. The CDR3 is 17 residues long. The CDR3 DNA follows: TGCGCCAGCAGCCAAGGCGGGCTATCTCTGAACACCGGGGAGCTGTTTTTT. This encodes CASSQGGLSLNTGELFF.

The chain recombines TRBV15 with TRBJ2-5, with 7 bases aligning to TRBD1. Per germline, CDR1 LNHNV and CDR2 YYDKDF (reference sequence). V lost 8 bases to trimming and J lost 3 bases; unmatched junction nucleotides: 3. This CDR3 spans 12 amino acids. The DNA for the CDR3 is TGTGCCACCGGAACAGGGGAAGAGACCCAGTACTTC. Protein sequence: CATGTGEETQYF.

The gene calls are TRBV2 and TRBJ1-4; D unresolved. Germline V CDR1 and CDR2: SNHLY, FYNNEI. Trimming cost V 5 bases and J 13 bases, with 14 bases left between them. The CDR3 has 12 residues. DNA for the CDR3: TGTGCCAGCAGTCTTCGCCCCGAGGGACTGTTTTTT. Protein product: CASSLRPEGLFF.

This clone has only one observation. This rearrangement joins TRBV2 to TRBJ1-3; D call uncertain. The germline CDR1 and CDR2 sequences are SNHLY and FYNNEI. V was clipped by 7 bases and J by 2 bases, with 6 bases between them. This CDR3 has 12 residues. CDR3 loop: CASTVAGNTIYF. The CDR3 DNA reads as TGTGCCAGCACGGTGGCTGGAAACACCATATATTTT.

The V and J genes are TRBV5-1 and TRBJ1-2; weak D call: TRBD1 (5 bases). CDR3 length: 16 residues. Germline values: CDR1 SGHRS, CDR2 YFSETQ. V lost 0 bases, J lost 5 bases, and 17 bases lay in between. The CDR3 region has the DNA TGCGCCAGCAGCTTGGGTCGGGACTCTCGACGGTATGGCTACACCTTC. This gives the protein CASSLGRDSRRYGYTF. The full variable domain, its missing parts supplied by reference TRBV5-1 and TRBJ1-2, is KAGVTQTPRYLIKTRGQQVTLSCSPISGHRSVSWYQQTPGQGLQFLFEYFSETQRNKGNFPGRFSGRQFSNSRSEMNVSTLELGDSALYLCASSLGRDSRRYGYTFGSGTRLTVV.

This chain links TRBV7-2 with TRBJ2-2, with 9 bases lining up with TRBD2. The J segment lost 1 base and the V segment lost 5 bases, leaving 11 bases of the junction unmatched. The germline V gene has CDR1 SGHTA and CDR2 FQGNSA. The CDR3 is 18 amino acids. CDR3 region: CASSPRVAGALNTGELFF. The CDR3 DNA is TGTGCCAGCAGCCCCCGGGTAGCGGGAGCTCTGAACACCGGGGAGCTGTTTTTT.

This clone was recorded only once. The rearrangement links TRBV7-3 to TRBJ2-5; D possibly corresponds to TRBD1 (6 bases). V lost 1 base to trimming and J lost 3 bases, with 12 bases between them. This CDR3 region has 15 residues. Looked up from germline, CDR1 is SGHTA and CDR2 is FQGTGA. DNA of the CDR3: TGTGCCAGCAGCTTAAATGGGGACAACAAAGAGACCCAGTACTTC. Its translation: CASSLNGDNKETQYF.

Comment on this clone: The sample contains more than one DNA sequence encoding this CDR3. This chain links TRBV7-9 with TRBJ1-2, with 8 bases matching TRBD1. After removal of 1 base from V and 2 bases from J, the junction contained 3 bases not matched to a gene. The CDR3 length is 15 residues. Germline CDR1 reads SEHNR; CDR2 reads FQNEAQ (reference sequence). The CDR3 here is CASSLGTGSNYGYTF. The CDR3 DNA reads as TGTGCCAGCAGCTTAGGGACAGGGAGCAACTATGGCTACACCTTC.

The chain is built from TRBV2 and TRBJ1-1; possible D gene TRBD1, 5 bases. Per germline, CDR1 SNHLY and CDR2 FYNNEI. With 5 bases removed from V and 1 base from J, the gap between germline ends came to 8 bases. This CDR3 contains 13 residues. CDR3 DNA sequence: TGTGCCAGCAGTCTCGACAGGAACACTGAAGCTTTCTTT. It translates to CASSLDRNTEAFF.

A note on this clone: The sample has other DNA sequences that encode this CDR3 too. The V and J genes are TRBV5-1 and TRBJ2-5; 14 nucleotides agree with TRBD2. Germline V CDR1 and CDR2: SGHRS, YFSETQ. CDR3 length equals 15 residues. Germline trimming cut 2 bases from V and 4 bases from J; bases unmatched to any gene: 1. DNA for the CDR3: TGCGCCAGCAGCTTAGGACTAGCGGGGGGAGAGACCCAGTACTTC. Its translation: CASSLGLAGGETQYF. Full variable domain (missing parts from reference TRBV5-1 and TRBJ2-5): KAGVTQTPRYLIKTRGQQVTLSCSPISGHRSVSWYQQTPGQGLQFLFEYFSETQRNKGNFPGRFSGRQFSNSRSEMNVSTLELGDSALYLCASSLGLAGGETQYFGPGTRLLVL.

This chain connects TRBV7-3 to TRBJ2-3, with TRBD2 matching over 10 bases. Unmatched junction bases numbered 3, after V lost 2 bases and J lost 1 base. CDR3 length: 16 residues. Germline V gene lookup returns CDR1 SGHTA and CDR2 FQGTGA. CDR3 coding DNA: TGTGCCAGCAGCTTAGGGAGCGGGGGGGGCACAGATACGCAGTATTTT. Amino acids: CASSLGSGGGTDTQYF.

A word on this clone: Its ends do not fully match the called genes, so a read error is possible. This chain links TRBV19 with TRBJ1-5; TRBD1 matches at 12 bases. In germline, CDR1 is LNHDA, CDR2 SQIVND (reference sequence). The CDR3 runs 15 residues. The DNA of the CDR3 is TGTGCCAGTAGTACTGGGACAGGGGGCAAGCAGCCCCAGCATTTT. Its protein product is CASSTGTGGKQPQHF.

The V call is TRBV9, the J call TRBJ2-7; D is unresolved. This CDR3 is built from 12 residues. Per germline, CDR1 SGDLS and CDR2 YYNGEE. V lost 0 bases, J lost 5 bases, and 6 bases lay in between. CDR3 residues: CASSVADNEQYF. The CDR3, as DNA: TGTGCCAGCAGCGTAGCAGACAACGAGCAGTACTTC.

This chain connects TRBV28 to TRBJ1-2; possibly TRBD1 for D (5 bases). V lost 0 bases, J lost 0 bases, and 8 bases lay in between. This CDR3 region has 15 residues. Germline-derived CDR1 and CDR2 are MDHEN and SYDVKM. The CDR3 nucleotides are TGTGCCAGCAGTTTATGGGGGCAGTCTAACTATGGCTACACCTTC. Its protein is CASSLWGQSNYGYTF.

In DNA, the CDR3 is TGTGCCAGCAGTTTATTTGCCAGACAAACACCTGAAGCTTTCTTT. It encodes CASSLFARQTPEAFF. The genes are TRBV28 and TRBJ1-1, with D unresolved. V lost 1 base and J lost 6, with 15 bases in between. This CDR3 region has 15 residues. CDR1 and CDR2 from the germline V gene are MDHEN and SYDVKM.

The chain links TRBV5-6 to TRBJ1-1; 7 nucleotides align to TRBD1. The CDR3 consists of 14 residues. CDR1 and CDR2 from the germline V gene are SGHDT and YYEEEE. V was pared by 8 bases and J by 2 bases, with 9 bases of the junction left unmatched. For the CDR3, the DNA is TGTGCCAGTCCCCAGGGACAGCAAAACACTGAAGCTTTCTTT. The encoded protein is CASPQGQQNTEAFF.

The chain uses TRBV6-5 and TRBJ2-1; a possible D gene is TRBD2 (5 bases). Trimming took off 4 bases at V and 1 base at J, with 11 bases between the two ends. Germline CDR1 and CDR2: MNHEY and SVGAGI. CDR3 length equals 15 residues. CDR3 nucleotides: TGTGCCAGCAGTTTCAGGCGAGGGTCCTACAATGAGCAGTTCTTC. Protein: CASSFRRGSYNEQFF.